A single sample gave rise to the 3 T cell receptor beta chains below, sequenced in a study of technical replicates of blood from a handful of donors. This table comes from immunoSEQ multiplex PCR, and its TCRdb copy is limited to in-frame clones, with some not included. The repertoire consists of fewer than 70,000 clones, with 90% to 95% occurring once and the leading ten covering 0.22%. The specimen was T cells isolated from PBMCs. Receptors originate from a human donor in good health.

This clone was detected once. The rearrangement uses TRBV10-3 and TRBJ2-7, with 9 bases matching TRBD1. The ends lost 5 bases at V and 2 bases at J; junction bases unmatched: 7. CDR1 is ENHRY and CDR2 is SYGVKD in the germline V gene. The CDR3 sequence is 15 residues long. CDR3 protein: CAISSTGQGTYEQYF. The DNA for the CDR3 is TGTGCCATCAGTTCCACGGGACAGGGTACCTACGAGCAGTACTTC.

The rearrangement uses TRBV29-1 and TRBJ2-1; 7 nucleotides agree with TRBD2. Germline loops: CDR1 SQVTM, CDR2 ANQGSEA. The CDR3 has 17 amino acids. V lost 0 bases, J lost 1 base, and 9 bases stayed unmatched. The CDR3 loop is CSVEDQRGGGSYNEQFF. Written as DNA, the CDR3 is TGCAGCGTTGAAGATCAGAGGGGCGGGGGTTCCTACAATGAGCAGTTCTTC.

The rearrangement joins TRBV7-9 to TRBJ1-4; D call uncertain. The CDR3 is 13 amino acids. Per the germline V gene, CDR1 is SEHNR and CDR2 is FQNEAQ (reference sequence). In DNA, the CDR3 is TGTGCTGCAGAGGGAGGGATGGATGAAAAACTGTTTTTT. Translated: CAAEGGMDEKLFF. The variable domain in full, with the rest retrieved from reference TRBV7-9 and TRBJ1-4, is DTGVSQNPRHKITKRGQNVTFRCDPISEHNRLYWYRQTLGQGPEFLTYFQNEAQLEKSRLLSDRFSAERPKGSFSTLEIQRTEQGDSAMYLCAAEGGMDEKLFFGSGTQLSVL.